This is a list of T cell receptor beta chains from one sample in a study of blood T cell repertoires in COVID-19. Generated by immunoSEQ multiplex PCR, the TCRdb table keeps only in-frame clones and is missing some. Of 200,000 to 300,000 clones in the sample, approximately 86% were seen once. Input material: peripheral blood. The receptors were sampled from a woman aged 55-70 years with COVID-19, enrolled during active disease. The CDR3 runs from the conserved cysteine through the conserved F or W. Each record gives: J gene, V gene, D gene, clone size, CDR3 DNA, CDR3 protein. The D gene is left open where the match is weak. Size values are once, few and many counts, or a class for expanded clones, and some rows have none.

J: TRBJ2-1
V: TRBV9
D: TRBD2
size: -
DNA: TGTGCCAGCAGCTCTCGGACTAGCGAGGAAAACAATGAGCAGTTCTTC
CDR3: CASSSRTSEENNEQFF

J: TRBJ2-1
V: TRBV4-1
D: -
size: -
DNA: TGCGCCAGCAGCCAAGATGGTCGTAGGCTAGCCTACAATGAGCAGTTCTTC
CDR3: CASSQDGRRLAYNEQFF

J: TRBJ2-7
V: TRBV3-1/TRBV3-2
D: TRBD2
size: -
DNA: TGTGCCAGCAGCCAAGTCGGGGGGGACTACGAGCAGTACTTC
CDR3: CASSQVGGDYEQYF

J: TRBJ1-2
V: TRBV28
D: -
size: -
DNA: TGTGCCAGCAGTTTTCTCTATGGCTACACCTTC
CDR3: CASSFLYGYTF

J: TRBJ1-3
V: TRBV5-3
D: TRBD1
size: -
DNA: TGTGCCAGAAGCAGGCAGGGACAGGGGCGAGGAAACACCATATATTTT
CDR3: CARSRQGQGRGNTIYF

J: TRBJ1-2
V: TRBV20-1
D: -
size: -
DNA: TGCAGTGCTAGTTCTCAGGGCGGCTACACCTTC
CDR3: CSASSQGGYTF

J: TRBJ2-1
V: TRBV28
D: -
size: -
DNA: TGTGCCAGCAGTTCCAAGATTCGACAGGTTATAACAAAAGGGCAGTTCTTC
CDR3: CASSSKIRQVITKGQFF

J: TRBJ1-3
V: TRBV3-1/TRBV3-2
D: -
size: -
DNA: TGTGCCAGCAGCCAACGGTCCCAAGGAAACACCATATATTTT
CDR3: CASSQRSQGNTIYF

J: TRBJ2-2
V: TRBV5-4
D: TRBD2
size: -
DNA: TGTGCCAGCAGTGCCTCTAGCGGGGTGAACACCGGGGAGCTGTTTTTT
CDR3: CASSASSGVNTGELFF

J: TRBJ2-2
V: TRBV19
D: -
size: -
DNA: TGTGCCAGTAGTATAGACAGTAGGCGGACCGGGGAGCTGTTTTTT
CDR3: CASSIDSRRTGELFF

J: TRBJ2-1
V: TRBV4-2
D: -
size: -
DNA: TGTGCCAGCAGCCAAGGACTAGGAGATGAGCAGTTCTTC
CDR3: CASSQGLGDEQFF

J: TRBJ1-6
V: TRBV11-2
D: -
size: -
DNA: TGTGCCAGCACCAGGGGTTTTCGTAATTCACCCCTCCACTTT
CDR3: CASTRGFRNSPLHF

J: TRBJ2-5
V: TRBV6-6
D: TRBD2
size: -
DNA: TGTGCCAGCAGGACTAGCGGGAGGGCCATGGAGACCCAGTACTTC
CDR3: CASRTSGRAMETQYF

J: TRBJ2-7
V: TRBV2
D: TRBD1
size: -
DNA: TGTGCCAGCAGGAGAGTCCGGGACAGGGGGTACGAGCAGTACTTC
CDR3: CASRRVRDRGYEQYF

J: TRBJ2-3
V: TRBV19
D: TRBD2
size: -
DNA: TGTGCCAGCTCCATGGCGGGAGGGCCAAATACGCAGTATTTT
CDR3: CASSMAGGPNTQYF

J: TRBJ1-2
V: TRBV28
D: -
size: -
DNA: TGTGCCAGCAAGAGAGAACAGGGCTATGGCTACACCTTC
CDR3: CASKREQGYGYTF

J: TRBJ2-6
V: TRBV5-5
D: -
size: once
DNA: TGTGCCAGCAGGCAGGGATCCCACTCTGGGGCCAACGTCCTGACTTTC
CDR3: CASRQGSHSGANVLTF

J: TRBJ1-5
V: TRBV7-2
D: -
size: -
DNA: TGTGCCAGCAGCCAGACAGGAATTAATCAGCCCCAGCATTTT
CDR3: CASSQTGINQPQHF

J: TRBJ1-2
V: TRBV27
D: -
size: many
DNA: TGTGCCAGGGTCCAGGGCGGGGGCTATGGCTACACCTTC
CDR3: CARVQGGGYGYTF

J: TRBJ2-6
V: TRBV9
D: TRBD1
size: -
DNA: TGTGCCAGCAGCGCGTCTGGACAGGGGGCTGGGGCCAACGTCCTGACTTTC
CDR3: CASSASGQGAGANVLTF

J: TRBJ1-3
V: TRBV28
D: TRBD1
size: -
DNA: TGTGCCAGCAGTTTATATGCCCGACAGGGAAGAAACACCATATATTTT
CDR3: CASSLYARQGRNTIYF

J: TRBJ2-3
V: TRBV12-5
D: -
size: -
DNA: TGTGCTAGTGGTTTGACCCTCGGGGTTAGCACAGATACGCAGTATTTT
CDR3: CASGLTLGVSTDTQYF

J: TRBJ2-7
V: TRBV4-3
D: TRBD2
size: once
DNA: TGCGCCAGCAGCCAAGGGGGGACTAGCGGGGCCTACGAGCAGTACTTC
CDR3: CASSQGGTSGAYEQYF

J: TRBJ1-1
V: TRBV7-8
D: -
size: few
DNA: TGTGCCAGCAGCAATACCCGGACAGCCACTGAAGCTTTCTTT
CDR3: CASSNTRTATEAFF

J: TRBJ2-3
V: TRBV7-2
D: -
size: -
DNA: TGTGCCAGCAGCTTAAGGTTTTCCGCGAGTAAGGAGGCAGATACGCAGTATTTT
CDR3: CASSLRFSASKEADTQYF

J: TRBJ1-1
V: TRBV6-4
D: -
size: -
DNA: TGTGCCAGCCTTTCGGACAAAAAACCTCCATTAACTGAAGCTTTCTTT
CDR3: CASLSDKKPPLTEAFF